The following is a T cell receptor (beta chain) sequence with its context. Its target is unknown. The data belong to a study of OX40 agonist ivuxolimab in advanced cancers. The study's findings and limits: The work left the antigen specificity of expanded peripheral T cells undetermined.

This CDR3 contains 13 residues. V was shortened by 0 bases and J by 7 bases, with 10 bases between the two germline ends. Germline CDR1 is SGHNT and CDR2 is YYREEE (reference sequence). Sequencing was performed with immunoSEQ multiplex PCR; in TCRdb, only in-frame clones are kept and a portion is missing. The table has 73,000 or so clones, approximately 86% seen once. It was autoimmune disease history or systemic immunosuppression that excluded patients. This specimen was CD4+ or CD8+ T cells sorted from blood, taken in a trial of the OX40 agonist ivuxolimab. The genes are TRBV5-4 and TRBJ1-2, with D uncertain. This sequence was found in an adult with an advanced solid tumor such as melanoma, head and neck, liver or kidney cancer. This CDR3 reads CASSLVKGSGYTF. In DNA, the CDR3 is TGTGCCAGCAGCTTGGTTAAAGGCTCTGGCTACACCTTC.